The 14 T cell receptor beta chains presented below share a single source sample, sequenced in a study of cytomegalovirus exposure and HLA in healthy donors. Sequenced by immunoSEQ multiplex PCR; TCRdb stores in-frame clones only, minus some. The top ten clones hold 1.7% of a sample with about 130,000 clones, 95% to 97% of them seen once. Sequencing was done on a sample of PBMCs. These receptors were collected from a man between 18 and 35 years old in good health and CMV-seronegative.

Notes on this clone: This specimen includes other DNA sequences encoding the same CDR3. The chain combines TRBV4-3 with TRBJ1-5; D may be TRBD1 (6 bases). The CDR3 spans 13 residues. CDR1 is LGHNA, CDR2 YSLEER, per germline. V was cut by 0 bases and J by 6 bases, with 6 bases left in between. The CDR3 is CASSQDRGQPQHF. The CDR3 nucleotides read TGCGCCAGCAGCCAAGACAGGGGTCAGCCCCAGCATTTT.

The chain combines TRBV28 with TRBJ2-7, with 7 positions matching TRBD2. This CDR3 has 16 residues. Germline trimming cut 3 bases from V and 5 bases from J; bases unmatched to any gene: 13. Germline CDR1 and CDR2: MDHEN and SYDVKM. CDR3 coding DNA: TGTGCCAGCAGTTTCCTTGGTCCGGGACTAAATCACGAGCAGTACTTC. Its translation is CASSFLGPGLNHEQYF.

The chain couples TRBV28 to TRBJ2-6; D is possibly TRBD1 (6 bases). The CDR3 consists of 16 residues. Germline V CDR1 and CDR2: MDHEN, SYDVKM. Deletions cut 4 bases from V and 0 bases from J, with 10 bases between. CDR3 sequence reads: CASSSFRGSGANVLTF. The CDR3 coding sequence is TGTGCCAGCAGTTCTTTCAGGGGCTCTGGGGCCAACGTCCTGACTTTC.

CDR3 nucleotide sequence: TGTGCCAGTTCTGCGGGCCCCCCGGGGACCTACGAGCAGTACTTC. Its protein product is CASSAGPPGTYEQYF. This sequence joins TRBV6-5 and TRBJ2-7; a possible D gene is TRBD2 (5 bases). The CDR3 covers 15 residues. The germline gives CDR1 MNHEY, CDR2 SVGAGI. Between the trimmed V and J ends, which lost 9 bases and 2 bases, there was a span of 20 bases.

J is TRBJ1-2 and V is TRBV30; 7 bases agree with TRBD1. The CDR3 covers 13 residues. J gave up 4 bases and V 2 bases, and 4 bases lay outside the gene matches. Germline CDR1 reads GTSNPN; CDR2 reads SVGIG (reference sequence). CDR3 nucleotide sequence: TGTGCCTGGAGTATGGACAGGTCCTATGGCTACACCTTC. This sequence encodes CAWSMDRSYGYTF.

The CDR3 protein is CATSRAGQGEGYGYTF. The CDR3, as DNA: TGTGCCACCAGCAGAGCCGGACAGGGAGAGGGATATGGCTACACCTTC. V usage is TRBV15 and J usage is TRBJ1-2, with 8 bases matching TRBD1. This CDR3 spans 16 amino acids. Per germline, CDR1 LNHNV and CDR2 YYDKDF (reference sequence). V gave up 1 base and J gave up 5 bases; unmatched junction bases: 9.

V is TRBV19 and J is TRBJ1-2, with TRBD1 identical over 10 bases. Unmatched junction bases numbered 12, after V lost 4 bases and J lost 4 bases. The germline V gene has CDR1 LNHDA and CDR2 SQIVND (reference sequence). The CDR3 contains 17 residues. This CDR3 reads CASSRGTGVSAVYGYTF. DNA of the CDR3: TGTGCCAGTAGTAGGGGGACAGGGGTGTCGGCGGTCTATGGCTACACCTTC.

The rearrangement uses TRBV9 and TRBJ2-7, with 7 nucleotides matching TRBD1. The V gene end was trimmed by 4 bases and the J gene end by 2 bases; junction bases not matched to a gene: 6. The CDR3 is made up of 14 amino acids. Germline lookup yields CDR1 SGDLS and CDR2 YYNGEE. The CDR3 spells CASSPGTAPYEQYF. CDR3 nucleotides: TGTGCCAGCAGCCCGGGGACAGCTCCCTACGAGCAGTACTTC.

The chain carries TRBV5-4 and TRBJ1-5; the D is unclear. Trimming shortened V by 3 bases and J by 3 bases, and 10 bases separated the two germline ends. Per germline, CDR1 SGHNT and CDR2 YYREEE (reference sequence). The CDR3 runs to 14 residues. In DNA form, the CDR3 reads TGTGCCAGCAGCTCCGGACGGGACAATCAGCCCCAGCATTTT. Translated: CASSSGRDNQPQHF.

The rearrangement joins TRBV4-3 to TRBJ2-2, with D unresolved. Germline assignment: CDR1 LGHNA and CDR2 YSLEER. The germline V and J ends were trimmed by 3 bases and 2 bases, with 7 bases remaining between them. The CDR3 covers 14 residues. CDR3 sequence reads: CASSQGLNTGELFF. As DNA, the CDR3 is TGCGCCAGCAGCCAGGGCCTTAACACCGGGGAGCTGTTTTTT.

This chain links TRBV7-8 with TRBJ1-2; D unclear. The CDR3 sequence is 13 residues long. CDR1 and CDR2 from the germline V gene are SGHVS and FQNEAQ. Trimming took off 1 base at V and 3 bases at J, with 6 bases between the two ends. The CDR3 DNA reads TGTGCCAGCAGCTTAGACGGGGACTATGGCTACACCTTC. Amino acid sequence: CASSLDGDYGYTF.

The chain couples TRBV5-1 to TRBJ2-1, with 10 bases that match TRBD2. Germline V gene data show CDR1 as SGHRS and CDR2 as YFSETQ. V trimming: 2 bases; J trimming: 6 bases; junction bases outside the gene matches: 5. CDR3 length equals 15 residues. The CDR3 region is CASSFSSGSSNEQFF. The CDR3 nucleotides read TGCGCCAGCAGCTTTTCTAGCGGGAGCTCCAATGAGCAGTTCTTC.

The chain joins TRBV4-3 to TRBJ2-7; tentative D call: TRBD2 (6 bases). The germline gives CDR1 LGHNA, CDR2 YSLEER. The V and J ends lost 3 bases and 6 bases respectively, with 21 bases between them. The CDR3 extends over 16 amino acids. As DNA, the CDR3 is TGCGCCAGCAGCCAGGCCGTGGGACTTGGGGTCTTCGAGCAGTACTTC. Protein: CASSQAVGLGVFEQYF.

V and J are TRBV9 and TRBJ1-2, with D possibly matching TRBD1 (6 bases). Trimming took off 0 bases at V and 4 bases at J, with 16 bases between the two ends. Germline CDR1 reads SGDLS; CDR2 reads YYNGEE. This CDR3 spans 16 amino acids. The CDR3 DNA reads as TGTGCCAGCAGCGTAGCTGTGAGACAGGCGATCTATGGCTACACCTTC. Translating gives CASSVAVRQAIYGYTF.